The T cell receptor (beta chain) described here comes from a study of shared clonotypes between healthy human individuals. This clone was observed a handful of times. Germline V CDR1 and CDR2: SGHRS, YFSETQ. CDR3 size: 18 residues. J was trimmed by 8 bases and V by 4 bases; bases with no gene match: 23. Method: immunoSEQ multiplex PCR; TCRdb's copy keeps in-frame clones and lacks some. This table holds about 660,000 clones, less than 85% found once. The V and J genes are TRBV5-1 and TRBJ1-1, with 7 bases identical to TRBD1. The source is a woman in her thirties in good health. Sequenced: memory CD4+ T cells sorted from blood. Subset described: CD45RA-negative fraction. The CDR3 DNA reads TGCGCCAGCAGCCCCCTTTCAGGCGTTCGACAGGGTGGGAGGGAAGCTTTCTTT. Translation: CASSPLSGVRQGGREAFF.